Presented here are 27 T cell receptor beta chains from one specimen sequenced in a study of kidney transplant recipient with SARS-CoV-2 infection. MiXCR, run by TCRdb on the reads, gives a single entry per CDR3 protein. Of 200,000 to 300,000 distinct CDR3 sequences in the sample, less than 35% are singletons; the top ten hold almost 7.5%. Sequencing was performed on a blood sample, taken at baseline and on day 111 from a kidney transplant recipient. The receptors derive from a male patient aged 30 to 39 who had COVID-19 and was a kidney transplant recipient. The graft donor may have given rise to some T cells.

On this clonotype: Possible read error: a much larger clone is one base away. CDR3 in DNA: TGTGCCAGCAGCAAAACCGGGTCGTTCACTGAAGCTTTCTTT. This encodes CASSKTGSFTEAFF. The chain carries TRBV14 and TRBJ1-1; no firm D call. CDR1 is SGHDN and CDR2 is FVKESK in the germline V gene. This CDR3 spans 14 amino acids. Trimming removed 5 bases from V and 4 bases from J, with 14 bases in between.

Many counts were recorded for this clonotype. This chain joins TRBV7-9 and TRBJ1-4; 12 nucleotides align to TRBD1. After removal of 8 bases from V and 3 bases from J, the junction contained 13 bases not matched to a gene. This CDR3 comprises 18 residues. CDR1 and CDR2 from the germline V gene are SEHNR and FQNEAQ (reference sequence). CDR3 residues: CASAPGTGGTEANEKLFF. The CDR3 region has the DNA TGTGCCAGCGCCCCGGGGACAGGGGGCACGGAGGCTAATGAAAAACTGTTTTTT.

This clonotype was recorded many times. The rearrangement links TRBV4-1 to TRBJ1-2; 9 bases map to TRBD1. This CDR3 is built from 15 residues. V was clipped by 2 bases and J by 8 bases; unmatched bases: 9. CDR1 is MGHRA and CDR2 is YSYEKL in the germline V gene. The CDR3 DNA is TGCGCCAGCAGCCAACCAACCGGGACAGGGCGAGGCTACACCTTC. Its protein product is CASSQPTGTGRGYTF.

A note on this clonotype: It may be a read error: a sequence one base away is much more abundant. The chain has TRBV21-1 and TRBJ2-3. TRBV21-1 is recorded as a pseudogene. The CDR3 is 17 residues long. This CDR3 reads CASRAQIATVMQDTQYF. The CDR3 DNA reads TGTGCCAGCAGAGCCCAAATAGCTACAGTCATGCAAGATACGCAGTATTTT.

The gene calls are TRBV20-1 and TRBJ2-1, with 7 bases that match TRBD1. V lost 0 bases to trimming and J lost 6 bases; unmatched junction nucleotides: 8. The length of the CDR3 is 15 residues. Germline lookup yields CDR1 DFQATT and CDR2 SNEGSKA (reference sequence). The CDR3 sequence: CSARDQGEPRNEQFF. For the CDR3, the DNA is TGCAGTGCTAGAGATCAGGGGGAGCCCCGCAATGAGCAGTTCTTC.

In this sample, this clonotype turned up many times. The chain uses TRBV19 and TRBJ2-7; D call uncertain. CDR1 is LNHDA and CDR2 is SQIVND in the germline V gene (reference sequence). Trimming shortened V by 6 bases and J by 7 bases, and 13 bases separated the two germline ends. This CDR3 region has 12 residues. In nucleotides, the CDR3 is TGTGCCAGTAGCCCAGGTGGGATAGAGCAGTACTTC. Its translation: CASSPGGIEQYF. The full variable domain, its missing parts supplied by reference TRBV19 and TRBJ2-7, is DGGITQSPKYLFRKEGQNVTLSCEQNLNHDAMYWYRQDPGQGLRLIYYSQIVNDFQKGDIAEGYSVSREKKESFPLTVTSAQKNPTAFYLCASSPGGIEQYFGPGTRLTVT.

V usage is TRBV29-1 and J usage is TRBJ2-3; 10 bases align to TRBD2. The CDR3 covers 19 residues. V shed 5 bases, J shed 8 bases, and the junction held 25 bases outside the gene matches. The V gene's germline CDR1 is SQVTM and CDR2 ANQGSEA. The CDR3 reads CSVLSTSKLAGGDGITQYF. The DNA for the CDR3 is TGCAGCGTTTTGAGTACTTCAAAGTTAGCGGGGGGTGACGGGATTACGCAGTATTTT.

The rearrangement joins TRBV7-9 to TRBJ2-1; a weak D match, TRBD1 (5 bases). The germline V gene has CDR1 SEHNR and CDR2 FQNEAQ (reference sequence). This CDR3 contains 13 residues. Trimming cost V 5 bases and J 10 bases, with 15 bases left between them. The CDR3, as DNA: TGTGCCAGCAGCAAGGACACAGCTGGGGAGCAGTTCTTC. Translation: CASSKDTAGEQFF.

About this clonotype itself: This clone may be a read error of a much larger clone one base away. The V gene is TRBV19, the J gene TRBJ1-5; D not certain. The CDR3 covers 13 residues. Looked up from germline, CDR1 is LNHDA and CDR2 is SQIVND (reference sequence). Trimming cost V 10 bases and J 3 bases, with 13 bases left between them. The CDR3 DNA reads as TGTGCCAATAACCTGGGGTTCAATCAGCCCCAGCATTTT. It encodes CANNLGFNQPQHF.

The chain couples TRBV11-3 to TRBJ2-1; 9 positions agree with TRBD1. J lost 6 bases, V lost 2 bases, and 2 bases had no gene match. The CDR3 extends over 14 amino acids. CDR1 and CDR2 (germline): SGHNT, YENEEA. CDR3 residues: CASSLRDRANEQFF. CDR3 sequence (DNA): TGTGCCAGCAGCTTAAGGGACAGGGCCAATGAGCAGTTCTTC.

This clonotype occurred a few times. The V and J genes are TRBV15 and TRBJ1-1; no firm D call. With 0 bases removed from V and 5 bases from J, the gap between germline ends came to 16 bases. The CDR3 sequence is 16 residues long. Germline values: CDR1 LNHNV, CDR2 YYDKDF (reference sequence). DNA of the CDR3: TGTGCCACCAGCAGAGATTCGGAGGGAGTAGAGACTGAAGCTTTCTTT. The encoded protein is CATSRDSEGVETEAFF.

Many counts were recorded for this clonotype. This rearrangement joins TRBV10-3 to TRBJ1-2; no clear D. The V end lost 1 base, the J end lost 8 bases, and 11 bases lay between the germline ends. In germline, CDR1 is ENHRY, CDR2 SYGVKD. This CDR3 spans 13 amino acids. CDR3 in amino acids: CAISEFYTRGYTF. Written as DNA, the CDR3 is TGTGCCATCAGTGAGTTTTATACGAGGGGCTACACCTTC.

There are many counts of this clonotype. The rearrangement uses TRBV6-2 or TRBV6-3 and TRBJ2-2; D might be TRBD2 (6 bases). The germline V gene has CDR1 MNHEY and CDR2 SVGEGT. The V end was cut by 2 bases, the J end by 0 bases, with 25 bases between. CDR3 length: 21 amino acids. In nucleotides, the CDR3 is TGTGCCAGCAGTTACCTCCCCCCTTCCCTACACCGGGAGACGAACACCGGGGAGCTGTTTTTT. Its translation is CASSYLPPSLHRETNTGELFF.

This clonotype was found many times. The CDR3 sequence: CASNRQGTSLYSNQPQHF. The CDR3 nucleotides are TGTGCCAGCAATCGACAGGGAACTTCTCTCTATAGCAATCAGCCCCAGCATTTT. The chain links TRBV28 to TRBJ1-5; TRBD1 agrees at 7 bases. The germline CDR1 and CDR2 sequences are MDHEN and SYDVKM. The CDR3 runs to 18 residues. J lost 0 bases, V lost 7 bases, and 15 bases had no gene match.

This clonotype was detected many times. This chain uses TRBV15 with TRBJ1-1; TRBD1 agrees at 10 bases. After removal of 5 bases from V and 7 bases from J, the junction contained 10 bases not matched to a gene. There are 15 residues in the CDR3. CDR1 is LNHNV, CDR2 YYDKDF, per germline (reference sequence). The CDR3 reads CATSLRTGGVNEAFF. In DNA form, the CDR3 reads TGTGCCACCAGCTTAAGGACAGGGGGTGTAAATGAAGCTTTCTTT.

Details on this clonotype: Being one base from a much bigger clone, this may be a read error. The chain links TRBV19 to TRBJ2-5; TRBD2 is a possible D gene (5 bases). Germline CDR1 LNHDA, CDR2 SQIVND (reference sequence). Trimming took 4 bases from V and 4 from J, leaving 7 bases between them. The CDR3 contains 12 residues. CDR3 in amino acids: CASSRLRETQYF. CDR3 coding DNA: TGTGCCAGTAGTAGACTACGAGAGACCCAGTACTTC.

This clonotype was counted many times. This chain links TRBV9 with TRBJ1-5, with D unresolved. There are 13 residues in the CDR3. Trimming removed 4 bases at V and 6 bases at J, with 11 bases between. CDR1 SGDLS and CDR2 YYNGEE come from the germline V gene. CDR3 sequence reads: CASSTSPGQPQHF. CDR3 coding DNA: TGTGCCAGCAGCACCAGCCCAGGTCAGCCCCAGCATTTT.

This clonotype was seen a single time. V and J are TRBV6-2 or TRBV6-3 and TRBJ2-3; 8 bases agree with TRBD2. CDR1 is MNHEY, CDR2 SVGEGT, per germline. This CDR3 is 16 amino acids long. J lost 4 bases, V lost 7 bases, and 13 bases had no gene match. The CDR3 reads CASILRGGSEADTQYF. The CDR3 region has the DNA TGTGCCAGCATCCTTCGGGGGGGTTCAGAGGCAGATACGCAGTATTTT.

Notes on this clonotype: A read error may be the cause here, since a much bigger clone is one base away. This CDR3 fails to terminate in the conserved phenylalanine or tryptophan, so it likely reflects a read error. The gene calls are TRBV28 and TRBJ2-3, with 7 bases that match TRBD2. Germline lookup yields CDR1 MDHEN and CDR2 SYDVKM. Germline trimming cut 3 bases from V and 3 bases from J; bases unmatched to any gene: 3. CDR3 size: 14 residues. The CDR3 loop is CASSLGRETDTQYL. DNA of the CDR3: TGTGCCAGCAGTTTGGGGCGGGAGACAGATACGCAGTATTTA.

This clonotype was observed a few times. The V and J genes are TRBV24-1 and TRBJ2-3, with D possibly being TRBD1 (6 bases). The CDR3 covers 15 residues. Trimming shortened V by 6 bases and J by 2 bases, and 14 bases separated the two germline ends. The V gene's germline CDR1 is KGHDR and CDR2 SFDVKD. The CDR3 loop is CATSYQRDITDTQYF. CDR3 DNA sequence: TGTGCCACCAGTTATCAAAGGGACATCACAGATACGCAGTATTTT.

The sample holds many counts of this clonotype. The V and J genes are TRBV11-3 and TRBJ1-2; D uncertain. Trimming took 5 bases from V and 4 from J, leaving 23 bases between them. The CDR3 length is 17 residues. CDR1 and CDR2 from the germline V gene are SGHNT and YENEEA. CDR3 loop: CASSRDPDLGKTYGYTF. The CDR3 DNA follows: TGTGCCAGCAGCAGGGATCCCGATCTCGGAAAGACCTATGGCTACACCTTC.

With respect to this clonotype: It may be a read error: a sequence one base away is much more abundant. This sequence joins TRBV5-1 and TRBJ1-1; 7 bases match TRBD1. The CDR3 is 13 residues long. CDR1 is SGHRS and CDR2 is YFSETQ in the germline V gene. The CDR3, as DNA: TGCGCCAGCAGCTTACACAGGGGCGGTGAAGCTTCCTTT. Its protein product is CASSLHRGGEASF.

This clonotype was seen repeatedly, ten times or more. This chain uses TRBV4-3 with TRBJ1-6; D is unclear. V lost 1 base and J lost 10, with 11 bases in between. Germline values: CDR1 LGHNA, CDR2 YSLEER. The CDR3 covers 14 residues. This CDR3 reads CASSQGMLSSPLHF. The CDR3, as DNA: TGCGCCAGCAGCCAAGGTATGTTGAGCTCACCCCTCCACTTT.

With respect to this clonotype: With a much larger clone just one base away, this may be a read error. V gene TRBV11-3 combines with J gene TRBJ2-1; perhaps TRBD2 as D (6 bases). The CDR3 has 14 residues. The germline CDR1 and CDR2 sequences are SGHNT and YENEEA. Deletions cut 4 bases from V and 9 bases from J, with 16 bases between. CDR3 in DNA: TGTGCCAGCAGCTCCCGGACGGGAGAGAGTGAGCAGTTCTTC. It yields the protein CASSSRTGESEQFF. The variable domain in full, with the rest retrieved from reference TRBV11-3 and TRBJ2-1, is EAGVVQSPRYKIIEKKQPVAFWCNPISGHNTLYWYLQNLGQGPELLIRYENEEAVDDSQLPKDRFSAERLKGVDSTLKIQPAELGDSAVYLCASSSRTGESEQFFGPGTRLTVL.

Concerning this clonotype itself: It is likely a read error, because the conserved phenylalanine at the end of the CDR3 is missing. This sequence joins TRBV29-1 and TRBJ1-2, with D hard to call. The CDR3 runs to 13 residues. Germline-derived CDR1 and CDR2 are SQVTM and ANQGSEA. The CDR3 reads CNVALGGNYGYTL. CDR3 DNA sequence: TGCAACGTTGCGCTCGGCGGAAACTATGGCTACACCCTC.

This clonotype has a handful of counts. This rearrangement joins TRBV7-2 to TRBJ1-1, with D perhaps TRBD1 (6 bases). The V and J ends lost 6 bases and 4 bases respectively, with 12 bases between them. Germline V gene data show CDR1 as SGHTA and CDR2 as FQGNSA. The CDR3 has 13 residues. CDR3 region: CASRGRGPTEAFF. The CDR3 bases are TGTGCCAGCAGGGGACGGGGGCCCACTGAAGCTTTCTTT.

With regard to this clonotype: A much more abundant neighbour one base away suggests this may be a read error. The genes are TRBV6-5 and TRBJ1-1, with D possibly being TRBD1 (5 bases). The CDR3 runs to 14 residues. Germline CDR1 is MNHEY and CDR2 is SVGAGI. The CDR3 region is CASGYPREGTEAFF. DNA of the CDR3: TGTGCCAGCGGTTACCCCAGGGAAGGCACTGAAGCTTTCTTT.